This T cell receptor beta chain was sequenced during a study of CD8+ T cells in alopecia areata. Notes on the study in general: Clonality exceeded that of normal scalp in lesional scalp, most notably in alopecia totalis/universalis. Numerous clones, expanded in lesions, remained in scalp and blood during tofacitinib.

V lost 11 bases and J 3 bases, leaving 9 bases between the germline ends. The CDR3 runs 11 residues. Looked up from germline, CDR1 is MDHEN and CDR2 is SYDVKM. It was cDNA, reverse transcribed from extracted RNA, that served as the sequencing template. Here immunoSEQ multiplex PCR was the method, and the copy in TCRdb shows in-frame clones only, minus some. The table lists more than 200,000 clones, roughly 44% of them singletons. Treatment of the sample: oral pan-JAK inhibitor, 5-10 mg twice daily. Collected material from alopecia areata patients comprised lesional scalp punch biopsies and peripheral blood. This clone was counted between two and nine times. Antigen unknown.

Sequenced here: CD4+ T cells sorted from blood, sampled at roughly week 38, from a patient treated with tofacitinib. The sequence was collected from a human donor with alopecia areata. This chain links TRBV28 with TRBJ2-3, with D possibly called TRBD1 or TRBD2 (5 bases each). The chain's CDR3 is CALGPTDTQYF. In nucleotides, the CDR3 is TGTGCCTTGGGACCTACAGATACGCAGTATTTT.